This T cell receptor beta chain was identified during a study of shared clonotypes between healthy human individuals. Study-level findings and limits: Apart from blood, nothing was sampled; tissue repertoires likely differ. Sharing across four donors was highest in naive CD4 (around 5%) and lowest in memory CD8 (roughly 0.4%).

To note about this clone: No antigen is known for it.

Some clones are missing from TCRdb's copy, which holds only in-frame ones; the method was immunoSEQ multiplex PCR. The table lists 1.6 million or so clones, 96% of them singletons. The germline gives CDR1 SGHVS, CDR2 FQNEAQ. J gave up 7 bases and V 3 bases, and 8 bases lay outside the gene matches. The CDR3 runs to 16 residues. The sample comprised naive CD4+ T cells sorted from blood. Subset: CD45RA+ positively selected. The clonotype originates from a man aged 30-40 years in good health. This chain joins TRBV7-8 and TRBJ2-1; TRBD2 aligns across 11 bases. The CDR3 nucleotides read TGTGCCAGCAGCTTGATAGCGGGAGGGCTACTAAATGAGCAGTTCTTC. As protein: CASSLIAGGLLNEQFF.